One sample yielded the 4 T cell receptor beta chains listed below, sequenced in a study of shared clonotypes between healthy human individuals. Naive CD8 populations comprised CD45RO-negative cells positively selected for CCR7, excluding terminally differentiated effector memory CD45RA+ cells. Profiling relied on immunoSEQ multiplex PCR, and the TCRdb table lists in-frame clones only, not all of them. The sample has around 1.9 million clones, 80% to 95% seen once. Sequenced input: naive CD8+ T cells from PBMCs. The receptors were sampled from a man between 18 and 29 years old in good health. Some clones in this sample may be carry-over from other donors' samples.

The gene calls are TRBV29-1 and TRBJ1-2; TRBD1 aligns across 8 bases. This CDR3 region has 14 residues. The germline V gene has CDR1 SQVTM and CDR2 ANQGSEA. The ends lost 4 bases at V and 8 bases at J; junction bases unmatched: 12. In DNA form, the CDR3 reads TGCAGCGTTGCGGGATGGACAGGGTCGAGAGGCTACACCTTC. Translated: CSVAGWTGSRGYTF.

The chain recombines TRBV9 with TRBJ2-5; 8 bases agree with TRBD1. Trimming removed 3 bases from V and 5 bases from J; junction bases left unmatched: 12. CDR3 length: 16 residues. Germline lookup yields CDR1 SGDLS and CDR2 YYNGEE. The DNA for the CDR3 is TGTGCCAGCAGCGACGGAATACAGGGGGGACGGGAGACCCAGTACTTC. This translates into CASSDGIQGGRETQYF.

The V and J genes are TRBV12-5 and TRBJ2-2; D not certain. Trimming took 0 bases from V and 1 from J, leaving 18 bases between them. This CDR3 has 19 amino acids. Germline V gene data show CDR1 as LGHNT and CDR2 as FRNRAP. The DNA of the CDR3 is TGTGCTAGTGGTTTGGTCCCCGTGGCCGCCCGTTTGAACACCGGGGAGCTGTTTTTT. Amino acids: CASGLVPVAARLNTGELFF.

On this clone itself: At the DNA level, this CDR3 is encoded by other sequences in the same sample as well. The chain couples TRBV9 to TRBJ2-5; 8 nucleotides line up with TRBD2. The CDR3 extends over 12 amino acids. Germline CDR1 reads SGDLS; CDR2 reads YYNGEE. The V segment lost 5 bases and the J segment 5 bases; nucleotides outside the gene matches: 2. The CDR3 DNA follows: TGTGCCAGCAGTTCGGGAGGGGAGACCCAGTACTTC. It yields the protein CASSSGGETQYF.